The T cell receptor (beta chain) described here comes from a study of control samples from healthy donors and cancer patients. Assay: immunoSEQ multiplex PCR; the TCRdb copy retains only in-frame clones and omits some. Of 130,000 or so clones listed, 94% are singletons. Looked up from germline, CDR1 is LGHDT and CDR2 is YNNKEL (reference sequence). The length of the CDR3 is 15 residues. V gave up 1 base and J gave up 4 bases; unmatched junction bases: 3. The clonotype originates from a man aged 35-49 years in good health. The sequenced sample was blood. The V gene is TRBV3-1 (or the pseudogene TRBV3-2), the J gene TRBJ2-2, with 7 bases matching TRBD1. The CDR3 loop reads CASSQGGTVTGELFF. CDR3 coding DNA: TGTGCCAGCAGCCAAGGAGGGACAGTCACCGGGGAGCTGTTTTTT.